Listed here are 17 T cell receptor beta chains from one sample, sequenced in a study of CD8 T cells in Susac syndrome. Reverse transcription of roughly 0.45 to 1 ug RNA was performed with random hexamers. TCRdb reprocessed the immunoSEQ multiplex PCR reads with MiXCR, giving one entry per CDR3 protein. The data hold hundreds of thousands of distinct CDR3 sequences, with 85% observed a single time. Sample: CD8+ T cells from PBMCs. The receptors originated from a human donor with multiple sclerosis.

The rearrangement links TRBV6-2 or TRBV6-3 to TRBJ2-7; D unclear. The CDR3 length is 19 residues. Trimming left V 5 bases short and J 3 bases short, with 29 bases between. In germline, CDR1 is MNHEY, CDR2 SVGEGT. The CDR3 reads CASSRRPQGFARDFYEQYF. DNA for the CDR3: TGTGCCAGCAGTCGCAGACCCCAAGGTTTCGCCAGAGACTTCTACGAGCAGTACTTC.

The CDR3 bases are TGTGCCAGCAGCGAACTTGTCGGGGAGCTGTTTTTT. Translating gives CASSELVGELFF. The chain employs TRBV2 and TRBJ2-2; D ambiguous. CDR1 and CDR2 from the germline V gene are SNHLY and FYNNEI. CDR3 length equals 12 residues. The V end lost 6 bases, the J end lost 7 bases, and 9 bases lay between the germline ends.

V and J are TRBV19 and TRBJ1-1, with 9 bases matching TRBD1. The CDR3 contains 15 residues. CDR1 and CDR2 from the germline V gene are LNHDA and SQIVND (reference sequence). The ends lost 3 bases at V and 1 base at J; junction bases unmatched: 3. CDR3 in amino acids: CASSMATGGNTEAFF. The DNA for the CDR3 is TGTGCCAGTAGTATGGCGACAGGGGGGAACACTGAAGCTTTCTTT.

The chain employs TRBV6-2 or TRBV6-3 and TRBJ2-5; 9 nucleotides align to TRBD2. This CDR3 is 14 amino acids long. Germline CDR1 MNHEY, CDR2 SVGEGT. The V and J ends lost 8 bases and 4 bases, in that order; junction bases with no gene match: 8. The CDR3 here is CASHLAGGAETQYF. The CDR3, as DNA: TGTGCCAGCCATCTCGCGGGAGGGGCAGAGACCCAGTACTTC.

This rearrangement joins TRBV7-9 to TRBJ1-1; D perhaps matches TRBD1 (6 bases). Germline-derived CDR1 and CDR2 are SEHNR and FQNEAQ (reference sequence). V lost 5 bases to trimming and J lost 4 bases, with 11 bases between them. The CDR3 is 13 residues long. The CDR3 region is CASSLGTPTEAFF. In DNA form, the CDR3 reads TGTGCCAGCAGCCTGGGGACACCCACTGAAGCTTTCTTT. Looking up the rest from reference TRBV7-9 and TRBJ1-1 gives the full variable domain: DTGVSQNPRHKITKRGQNVTFRCDPISEHNRLYWYRQTLGQGPEFLTYFQNEAQLEKSRLLSDRFSAERPKGSFSTLEIQRTEQGDSAMYLCASSLGTPTEAFFGQGTRLTVV.

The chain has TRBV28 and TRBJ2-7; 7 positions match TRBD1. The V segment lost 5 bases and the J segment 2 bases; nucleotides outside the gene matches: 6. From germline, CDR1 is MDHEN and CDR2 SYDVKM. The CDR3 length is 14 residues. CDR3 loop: CASSDREKAYEQYF. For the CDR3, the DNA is TGTGCCAGCAGTGACAGGGAGAAGGCCTACGAGCAGTACTTC.

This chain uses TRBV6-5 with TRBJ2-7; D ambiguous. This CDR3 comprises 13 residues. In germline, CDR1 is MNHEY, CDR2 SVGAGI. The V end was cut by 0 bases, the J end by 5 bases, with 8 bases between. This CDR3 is CASSYSPTHEQYF. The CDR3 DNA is TGTGCCAGCAGTTACTCCCCGACCCACGAGCAGTACTTC.

The CDR3 coding sequence is TGTGCCATTCAGATCCTTCACAATTTGGAGGGTTCGGGCTCACCCCTCCACTTT. Translated: CAIQILHNLEGSGSPLHF. The chain employs TRBV7-2 and TRBJ1-6; D not resolved. V lost 10 bases and J 10 bases, leaving 32 bases between the germline ends. CDR3 length: 18 residues. CDR1 is SGHTA, CDR2 FQGNSA, per germline.

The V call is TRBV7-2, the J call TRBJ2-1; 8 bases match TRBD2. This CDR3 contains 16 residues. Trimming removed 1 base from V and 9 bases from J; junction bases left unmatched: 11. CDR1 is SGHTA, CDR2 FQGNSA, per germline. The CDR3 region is CASSLVSGGPRVEQFF. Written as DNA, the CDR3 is TGTGCCAGCAGCTTAGTGTCGGGAGGGCCCCGTGTTGAGCAGTTCTTC. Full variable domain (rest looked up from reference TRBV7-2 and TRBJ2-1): GAGVSQSPSNKVTEKGKDVELRCDPISGHTALYWYRQSLGQGLEFLIYFQGNSAPDKSGLPSDRFSAERTGGSVSTLTIQRTQQEDSAVYLCASSLVSGGPRVEQFFGPGTRLTVL.

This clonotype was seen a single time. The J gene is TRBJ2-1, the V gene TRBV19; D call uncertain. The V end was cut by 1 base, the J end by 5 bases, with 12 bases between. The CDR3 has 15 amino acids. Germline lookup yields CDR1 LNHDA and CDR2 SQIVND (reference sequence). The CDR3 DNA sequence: TGTGCCAGTAGTATAGCGTACGGATATAACAATGAGCAGTTCTTC. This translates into CASSIAYGYNNEQFF. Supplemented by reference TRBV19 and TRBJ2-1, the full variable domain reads DGGITQSPKYLFRKEGQNVTLSCEQNLNHDAMYWYRQDPGQGLRLIYYSQIVNDFQKGDIAEGYSVSREKKESFPLTVTSAQKNPTAFYLCASSIAYGYNNEQFFGPGTRLTVL.

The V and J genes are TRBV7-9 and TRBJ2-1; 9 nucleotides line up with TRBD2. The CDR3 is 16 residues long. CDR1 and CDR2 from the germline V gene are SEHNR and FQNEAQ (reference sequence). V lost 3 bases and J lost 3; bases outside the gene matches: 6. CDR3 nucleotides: TGTGCCAGCAGCTTCCATTTAGCGGGGGTCTACAATGAGCAGTTCTTC. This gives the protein CASSFHLAGVYNEQFF.

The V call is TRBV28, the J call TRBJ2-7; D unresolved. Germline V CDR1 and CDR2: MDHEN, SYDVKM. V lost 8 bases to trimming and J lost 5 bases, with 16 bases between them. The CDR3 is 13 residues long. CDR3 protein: CASRGKIRDEQYF. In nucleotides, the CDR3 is TGTGCCAGCCGAGGCAAGATTCGGGACGAGCAGTACTTC.

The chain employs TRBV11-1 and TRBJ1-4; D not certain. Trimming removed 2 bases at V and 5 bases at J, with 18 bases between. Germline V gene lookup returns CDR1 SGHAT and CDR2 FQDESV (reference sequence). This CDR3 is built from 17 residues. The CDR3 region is CASSLLDRTGVNEKLFF. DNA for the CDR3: TGTGCCAGCAGCTTACTCGACCGGACCGGGGTGAATGAAAAACTGTTTTTT.

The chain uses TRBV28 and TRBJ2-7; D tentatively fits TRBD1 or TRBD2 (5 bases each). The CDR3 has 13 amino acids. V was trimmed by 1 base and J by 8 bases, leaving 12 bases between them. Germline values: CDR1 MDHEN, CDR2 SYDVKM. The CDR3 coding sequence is TGTGCCAGCAGTTTATTACTAGAGGGGCAGCAGTACTTC. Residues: CASSLLLEGQQYF.

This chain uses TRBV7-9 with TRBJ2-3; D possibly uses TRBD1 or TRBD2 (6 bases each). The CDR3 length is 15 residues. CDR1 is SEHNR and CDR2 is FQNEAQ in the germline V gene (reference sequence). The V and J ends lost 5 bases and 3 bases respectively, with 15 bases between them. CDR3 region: CASSHTGRRTDTQYF. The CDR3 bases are TGTGCCAGCAGCCACACAGGGAGGCGGACAGATACGCAGTATTTT.

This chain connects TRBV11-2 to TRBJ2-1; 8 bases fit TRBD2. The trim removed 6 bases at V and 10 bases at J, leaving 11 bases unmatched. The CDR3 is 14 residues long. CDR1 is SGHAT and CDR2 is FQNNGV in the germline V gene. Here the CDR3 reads CASRPGLDHREQFF. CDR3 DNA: TGTGCCAGCAGGCCGGGACTAGACCATAGGGAGCAGTTCTTC.

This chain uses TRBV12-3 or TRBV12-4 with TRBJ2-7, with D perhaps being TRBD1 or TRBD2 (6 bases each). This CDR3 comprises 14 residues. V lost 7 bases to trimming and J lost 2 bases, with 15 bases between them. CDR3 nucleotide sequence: TGTGCCAGCAATTTGGGGGGCAGGGCCTACGAGCAGTACTTC. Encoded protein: CASNLGGRAYEQYF.